This T cell receptor (beta chain) was obtained from a study of T cell changes during pregnancy in multiple sclerosis. The CDR3 sequence is 13 residues long. V was pared by 5 bases and J by 8 bases, with 13 bases between. Germline V gene data show CDR1 as MNHEY and CDR2 as SMNVEV (reference sequence). Using immunoSEQ multiplex PCR, the repertoire was profiled, and TCRdb retains in-frame clones only, with some absent. Altogether about 120,000 clones are present, approximately 95% being singletons, with the ten largest covering less than 7.5%. The TCR comes from a female donor with multiple sclerosis, enrolled in a pregnancy study. The sample consisted of peripheral blood, taken before pregnancy. The genes are TRBV27 and TRBJ1-3; D might be TRBD1 (6 bases). In DNA form, the CDR3 reads TGTGCCAGCAGTGTCAGGGAGGGGGACACCATATATTTT. Amino acid sequence: CASSVREGDTIYF.